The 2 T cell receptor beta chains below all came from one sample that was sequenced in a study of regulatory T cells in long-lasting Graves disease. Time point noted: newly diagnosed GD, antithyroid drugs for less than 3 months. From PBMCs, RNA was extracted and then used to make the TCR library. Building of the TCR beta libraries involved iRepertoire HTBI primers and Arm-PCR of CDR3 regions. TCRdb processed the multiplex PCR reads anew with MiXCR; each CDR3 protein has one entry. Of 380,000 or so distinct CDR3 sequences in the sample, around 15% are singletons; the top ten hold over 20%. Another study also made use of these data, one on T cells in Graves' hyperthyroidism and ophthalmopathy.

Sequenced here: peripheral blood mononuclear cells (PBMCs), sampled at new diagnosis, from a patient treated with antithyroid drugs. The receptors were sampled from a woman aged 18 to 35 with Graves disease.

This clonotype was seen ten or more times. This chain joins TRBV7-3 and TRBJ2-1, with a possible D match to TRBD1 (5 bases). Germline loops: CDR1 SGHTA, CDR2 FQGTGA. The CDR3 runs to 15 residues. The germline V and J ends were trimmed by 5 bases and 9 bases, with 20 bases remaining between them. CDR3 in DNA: TGTGCCAGCAGCCCCACCTCGCAGGGTTCAGGTGAGCAGTTCTTC. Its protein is CASSPTSQGSGEQFF.

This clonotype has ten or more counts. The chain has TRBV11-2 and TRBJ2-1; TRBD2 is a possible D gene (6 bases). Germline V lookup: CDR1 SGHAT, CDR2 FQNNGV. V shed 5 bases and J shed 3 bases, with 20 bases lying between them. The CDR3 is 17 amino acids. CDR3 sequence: CASSPERSSVVYNEQFF. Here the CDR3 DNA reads TGTGCCAGCAGCCCAGAACGGTCTAGCGTGGTCTACAATGAGCAGTTCTTC.